The 21 T cell receptor beta chains below all came from one sample that was sequenced in a study of blood T cell repertoires in COVID-19. Clones were sequenced by immunoSEQ multiplex PCR, and TCRdb holds only the in-frame ones, with some missing. Altogether about 100,000 clones are present, around 90% being singletons, with the ten largest covering less than 2.5%. What was sequenced was peripheral blood. The receptor source for this set is a human donor in a cohort sampled during active COVID-19.

This clone has a handful of counts. The V call is TRBV11-2, the J call TRBJ1-3; D not certain. Per the germline V gene, CDR1 is SGHAT and CDR2 is FQNNGV. CDR3 length equals 16 residues. Trimming took 5 bases from V and 2 from J, leaving 16 bases between them. The CDR3: CASSASGGNTGNTIYF. As DNA, the CDR3 is TGTGCCAGCAGCGCAAGCGGCGGGAACACTGGAAACACCATATATTTT.

The rearrangement joins TRBV19 to TRBJ2-7; the D gene is possibly TRBD2 (6 bases). Between the trimmed V and J ends, which lost 6 bases and 2 bases, there was a span of 17 bases. The CDR3 loop spans 15 amino acids. Germline V gene lookup returns CDR1 LNHDA and CDR2 SQIVND (reference sequence). The chain's CDR3 is CASSGGLTLPYEQYF. The CDR3 nucleotides read TGTGCCAGTAGCGGGGGACTTACGCTACCCTACGAGCAGTACTTC.

This sequence joins TRBV5-6 and TRBJ2-3, with D possibly matching TRBD2 (6 bases). V dropped 0 bases and J dropped 4 bases, with 9 bases sitting between them. The CDR3 is 14 residues long. In germline, CDR1 is SGHDT, CDR2 YYEEEE. The CDR3 DNA reads TGTGCCAGCAGCTTGGGGTCGGGGGCAGATACGCAGTATTTT. This translates into CASSLGSGADTQYF.

The chain uses TRBV12-3 or TRBV12-4 and TRBJ1-2; tentative D call: TRBD1 (6 bases). The CDR3 consists of 13 residues. V dropped 1 base and J dropped 9 bases, with 12 bases sitting between them. The CDR3 DNA is TGTGCCAGCAGTTTAGGGGACACCGGGAGCTACACCTTC. Translating gives CASSLGDTGSYTF.

The chain couples TRBV9 to TRBJ2-1; tentatively, D is TRBD2 (5 bases). The CDR3 totals 13 residues. With 3 bases removed from V and 7 bases from J, the gap between germline ends came to 11 bases. Germline V lookup: CDR1 SGDLS, CDR2 YYNGEE. The CDR3 is CASSGRFKNEQFF. The CDR3 coding sequence is TGTGCCAGCAGCGGGAGGTTCAAGAATGAGCAGTTCTTC.

The chain couples TRBV3-1 (or the pseudogene TRBV3-2) to TRBJ2-1; 10 positions match TRBD2. This CDR3 has 15 amino acids. The junction had 9 bases not matched to a gene; V was cut back by 4 bases and J by 9 bases. The germline V gene has CDR1 LGHDT and CDR2 YNNKEL (reference sequence). The CDR3 here is CASSPLAGGPVEQFF. CDR3 DNA: TGTGCCAGCAGCCCCTTAGCGGGAGGCCCCGTTGAGCAGTTCTTC.

The genes are TRBV5-4 and TRBJ2-2, with 10 bases aligning to TRBD1. Trimming removed 3 bases from V and 7 bases from J; junction bases left unmatched: 3. The CDR3 is made up of 14 amino acids. CDR1 and CDR2 from the germline V gene are SGHNT and YYREEE (reference sequence). CDR3 in amino acids: CASSSGQGNGELFF. CDR3 DNA: TGTGCCAGCAGCTCGGGACAGGGGAACGGGGAGCTGTTTTTT.

The rearrangement uses TRBV10-2 and TRBJ2-3; 10 bases line up with TRBD2. From germline, CDR1 is WSHSY and CDR2 SAAADI. The CDR3 has 15 amino acids. The ends lost 1 base at V and 4 bases at J; junction bases unmatched: 2. CDR3 residues: CASSELAGGADTQYF. The DNA for the CDR3 is TGCGCCAGCAGTGAGTTAGCGGGGGGCGCAGATACGCAGTATTTT.

The rearrangement uses TRBV5-6 and TRBJ1-1; 9 positions match TRBD1. V lost 4 bases to trimming and J lost 4 bases; unmatched junction nucleotides: 11. This CDR3 is 16 amino acids long. From germline, CDR1 is SGHDT and CDR2 YYEEEE. This chain's CDR3 is CASSRLTGTGITEAFF. CDR3 nucleotides: TGTGCCAGCAGCCGATTAACCGGGACAGGGATCACTGAAGCTTTCTTT.

This chain uses TRBV7-9 with TRBJ2-4; TRBD1 is a possible D gene (6 bases). The CDR3 loop spans 16 amino acids. Germline V gene lookup returns CDR1 SEHNR and CDR2 FQNEAQ (reference sequence). The germline V and J ends were trimmed by 5 bases and 8 bases, with 22 bases remaining between them. The CDR3 here is CASSPSKDRPSDIQYF. CDR3 DNA: TGTGCCAGCAGCCCGAGTAAAGACAGGCCCTCCGACATTCAGTACTTC.

The chain has TRBV5-1 and TRBJ2-2; a possible D gene is TRBD1 (6 bases). The germline V gene encodes CDR1 SGHRS and CDR2 YFSETQ. The CDR3 totals 15 residues. V gave up 4 bases and J gave up 1 base, with 11 bases separating them. CDR3: CASSLLTGNTGELFF. CDR3 in DNA: TGCGCCAGCAGCCTCCTGACAGGGAACACCGGGGAGCTGTTTTTT.

V usage is TRBV28 and J usage is TRBJ2-3; D unresolved. The V gene lost 5 bases and the J gene lost 2 bases, with 8 bases spanning the gap. Germline loops: CDR1 MDHEN, CDR2 SYDVKM. The CDR3 has 13 amino acids. The CDR3 loop reads CASSPGLTDTQYF. In nucleotides, the CDR3 is TGTGCCAGCAGTCCTGGCCTCACAGATACGCAGTATTTT. Filled out from reference TRBV28 and TRBJ2-3, the complete variable domain reads DVKVTQSSRYLVKRTGEKVFLECVQDMDHENMFWYRQDPGLGLRLIYFSYDVKMKEKGDIPEGYSVSREKKERFSLILESASTNQTSMYLCASSPGLTDTQYFGPGTRLTVL.

The CDR3 DNA sequence: TGTGCCAGCAGTTTATCGCGAAGGGGAAAGGCTGAAGCTTTCTTT. Translated, it gives CASSLSRRGKAEAFF. The chain couples TRBV27 to TRBJ1-1; D possibly corresponds to TRBD1 (5 bases). Germline V lookup: CDR1 MNHEY, CDR2 SMNVEV (reference sequence). The CDR3 spans 15 residues. Trimming pared 0 bases from V and 6 bases from J, leaving 14 bases between.

In its sample, this clone was seen once. The chain recombines TRBV29-1 with TRBJ2-1, with D perhaps matching TRBD2 (5 bases). This CDR3 is built from 12 residues. V dropped 6 bases and J dropped 6 bases, with 12 bases sitting between them. Germline CDR1 is SQVTM and CDR2 is ANQGSEA. CDR3 bases: TGCAGCGTCGCGGGCATTCCCAATGAGCAGTTCTTC. This gives the protein CSVAGIPNEQFF.

V gene TRBV9 combines with J gene TRBJ2-5, with 11 bases that match TRBD2. Germline V gene lookup returns CDR1 SGDLS and CDR2 YYNGEE. The CDR3 is made up of 17 amino acids. V trimming: 2 bases; J trimming: 3 bases; junction bases outside the gene matches: 9. The CDR3 sequence: CASSVGTSGRGEETQYF. The CDR3 bases are TGTGCCAGCAGCGTGGGAACTAGCGGGAGAGGGGAAGAGACCCAGTACTTC.

V is TRBV27 and J is TRBJ2-1; 7 bases are shared with TRBD1. V was clipped by 6 bases and J by 3 bases; unmatched bases: 8. The CDR3 loop spans 15 amino acids. CDR1 is MNHEY and CDR2 is SMNVEV in the germline V gene (reference sequence). CDR3 bases: TGTGCCAGCAGGATACTAGGGGGCATCTACAATGAGCAGTTCTTC. This sequence encodes CASRILGGIYNEQFF.

This clone was observed once. The V call is TRBV3-1 (or the pseudogene TRBV3-2), the J call TRBJ2-7, with 8 bases lining up with TRBD1. CDR1 and CDR2 from the germline V gene are LGHDT and YNNKEL (reference sequence). V shed 1 base and J 3 bases; nucleotides not matched to a gene: 5. CDR3 length: 15 amino acids. CDR3 loop: CASSQGPTGGYEQYF. The CDR3 nucleotides are TGTGCCAGCAGCCAAGGTCCCACAGGGGGCTACGAGCAGTACTTC.

The chain couples TRBV2 to TRBJ1-1; no clear D gene. V was trimmed by 6 bases and J by 8 bases, leaving 16 bases between them. The CDR3 has 13 amino acids. Germline CDR1 is SNHLY and CDR2 is FYNNEI. CDR3 protein: CASSEGGPYEAFF. The CDR3 DNA reads as TGTGCCAGCAGCGAGGGCGGGCCCTACGAAGCTTTCTTT.

The rearrangement joins TRBV25-1 to TRBJ2-2, with 7 bases that match TRBD2. The V gene end was trimmed by 1 base and the J gene end by 5 bases; junction bases not matched to a gene: 4. The germline V gene has CDR1 MGHDK and CDR2 SYGVNS. CDR3 length: 15 amino acids. CDR3 in amino acids: CASSELDGGTGELFF. DNA for the CDR3: TGTGCCAGCAGTGAATTGGACGGGGGGACCGGGGAGCTGTTTTTT.

CDR3 nucleotide sequence: TGTGCCAGCAGTTCCCCGACAGGGGCTATCTATGGCTACACCTTC. Amino acids: CASSSPTGAIYGYTF. The rearrangement joins TRBV6-6 to TRBJ1-2; 8 bases map to TRBD1. Per germline, CDR1 MNHNY and CDR2 SVGAGI (reference sequence). The junction had 8 bases not matched to a gene; V was cut back by 4 bases and J by 4 bases. The CDR3 loop spans 15 amino acids.

The chain couples TRBV19 to TRBJ2-3; maybe TRBD2 (5 bases). This CDR3 spans 14 amino acids. Germline assignment: CDR1 LNHDA and CDR2 SQIVND (reference sequence). Trimming removed 3 bases at V and 6 bases at J, with 13 bases between. For the CDR3, the DNA is TGTGCCAGTAGTATTCAGACTATTCAGGATACGCAGTATTTT. It codes for CASSIQTIQDTQYF.